This is a list of T cell receptor beta chains from one sample in a study of blood T cell repertoires in COVID-19. Generated by immunoSEQ multiplex PCR, the TCRdb table keeps only in-frame clones and is missing some. Here the sample spans around 260,000 clones, 70% to 90% being singletons. The sample taken for sequencing was peripheral blood. Source of these receptors: a man younger than 40 with active or convalescent COVID-19. CDR3s leave out the opening cysteine and the closing phenylalanine or tryptophan. Each record gives: V gene, CDR3 protein.

TRBV5-6,ASTGTGYEGNTGELF
TRBV10-3,AISEVFRRELATIY
TRBV4-1,ASSQVRYLGYT
TRBV21-1,ASSLSGYT
TRBV20-1,SASDRGGPGWWYEQY
TRBV6-5,ASSYSPQGAVKY
TRBV19,ASTSFHTGELF
TRBV30,AWGPMSTLSGELF
TRBV6-5,ASSYSSGGQETQY
TRBV7-8,ASSPVQQPQH
TRBV10-3,AISESKGAGGYT
TRBV19,ASRRDISNYGYT
TRBV6-5,ASSYRDSQQY
TRBV2,ASSRDSPNSGGLLEQY
TRBV6-1,ASSEFGGQGVRSALH
TRBV11-2,ASSSQGNTEAF
TRBV4-2,ASSQRQNMNTEAF
TRBV5-4,ASSFLADTQETQY
TRBV2,ASSEEGLSTEAF
TRBV6-5,ASAGFYNEQF
TRBV7-3,ASSLRGLDQETQY
TRBV18,ASSRASNTDTQY
TRBV6-5,ASSSNRGQPQH
TRBV2,ASRRTSGGAGETQY
TRBV4-2,ASSHKGVTASGGPNTGELF
TRBV5-1,ASSRGLAGGGFLEQETQY
TRBV19,ASSQTQSNQPQH
TRBV27,ASSLGERTTGELF
TRBV10-2,ASSRQGPTNTGELF
TRBV6-1,ASGDRARLNTEAF
TRBV29-1,SLGARTDTQY
TRBV3-1/TRBV3-2,ASSQQGRNEQY
TRBV14,ASSRANSGNSPLH
TRBV13,ASSIAGEETQY